This TCR beta chain was identified in a study of cytomegalovirus exposure and HLA in healthy donors. Study-level points and caveats: According to reports, the classifier identified cytomegalovirus status with high specificity and sensitivity. The study labeled 164 TCR beta chains cytomegalovirus-associated. Specificity of a few CMV-associated chains for CMV antigens was verified in vitro.

Remarks on this clone: Its antigen is as yet unknown.

Sequencing was performed with immunoSEQ multiplex PCR; in TCRdb, only in-frame clones are kept and a portion is missing. The sample contains tens of thousands of clones, less than 90% of which appear only once. What was sequenced was PBMCs. The receptor comes from a woman between 18 and 29 years old in good health and CMV-seropositive.

CDR3 coding DNA: TGCGCCAGCAGCAGTAGCGGGGGGGCCGGTGATACGCAGTATTTT. Residues: CASSSSGGAGDTQYF. This rearrangement joins TRBV4-1 to TRBJ2-3, with 11 bases fitting TRBD2. After removal of 5 bases from V and 6 bases from J, the junction contained 7 bases not matched to a gene. The V gene's germline CDR1 is MGHRA and CDR2 YSYEKL. The CDR3 is made up of 15 amino acids.